This record concerns one T cell receptor (beta chain) sequence. Its specificity is not known. CD45RO-negative, CCR7-positively selected cells formed the naive CD8 fraction, excluding terminally differentiated effector memory CD45RA+ cells. Clones were sequenced by immunoSEQ multiplex PCR, and TCRdb holds only the in-frame ones, with some missing. The sample lists about 1,800,000 clones; roughly 94% were seen once. Germline CDR1 GTSNPN, CDR2 SVGIG (reference sequence). The CDR3 length is 14 residues. The V gene lost 2 bases and the J gene lost 3 bases, with 11 bases spanning the gap. This entry comes from a study of shared clonotypes between healthy human individuals. Study-wide findings and caveats: Memory subsets had estimated richness that was generally smaller than that of naive subsets.

This chain uses TRBV30 with TRBJ1-3; D is perhaps TRBD1 (6 bases). This sequence originates from a man between 18 and 35 years old in good health. Sample: naive CD8+ T cells sorted from blood. In nucleotides, the CDR3 is TGTGCCTGGAGTCCACAGGGAATTGGAAACACCATATATTTT. This translates into CAWSPQGIGNTIYF.